This TCR beta chain was recorded in a study of blood T cells in healthy people across ages. Alongside a J-beta primer mix, a sample-barcoded 5' primer served in a second PCR lasting roughly 7 to 11 cycles. TCRdb reprocessed the 5' RACE reads via MiXCR and lists one record per CDR3 protein. This sample has some 1.6 million distinct CDR3 sequences, with about 31% found just once. Study conclusions and caveats: With donor CMV status unknown, expanded clonotype changes were possibly confounded.

Germline V gene data show CDR1 as SGHTA and CDR2 as FQGTGA. The CDR3 consists of 14 residues. V lost 3 bases to trimming and J lost 5 bases, with 12 bases between them. About this clonotype: What it binds is unknown.

The donors, aged about 6 to 90, were healthy Caucasians from Russia. Drawing of peripheral blood yielded ten milliliters from each donor. The authors extracted at least 6 micrograms of total RNA per sample. The clonotype comes from a woman between 25 and 40 years old in good health. The sequencing sample was made of blood. The genes are TRBV7-3 and TRBJ2-3; D possibly corresponds to TRBD1 (5 bases). CDR3 sequence reads: CASSFRGSQDTQYF. CDR3 nucleotide sequence: TGTGCCAGCAGCTTTAGGGGCTCACAAGATACGCAGTATTTT.